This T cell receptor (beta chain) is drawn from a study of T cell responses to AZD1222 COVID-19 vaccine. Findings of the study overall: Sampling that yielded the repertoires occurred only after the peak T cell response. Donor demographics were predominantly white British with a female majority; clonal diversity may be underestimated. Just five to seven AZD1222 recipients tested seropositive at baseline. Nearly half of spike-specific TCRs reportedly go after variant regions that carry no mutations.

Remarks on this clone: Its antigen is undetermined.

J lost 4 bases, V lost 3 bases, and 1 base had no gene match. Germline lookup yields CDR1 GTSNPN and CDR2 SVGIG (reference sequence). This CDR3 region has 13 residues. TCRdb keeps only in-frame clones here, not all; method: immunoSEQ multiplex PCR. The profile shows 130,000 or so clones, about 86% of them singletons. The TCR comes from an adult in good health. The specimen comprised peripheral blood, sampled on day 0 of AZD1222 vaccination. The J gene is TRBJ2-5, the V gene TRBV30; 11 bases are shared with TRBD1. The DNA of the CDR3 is TGTGCCTGGAGCGGGACAGGGGGAGAGACCCAGTACTTC. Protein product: CAWSGTGGETQYF.